Listed below are T cell receptor beta chains from one sample, sequenced in a study of blood T cell repertoires in COVID-19. Generated by immunoSEQ multiplex PCR, the TCRdb table keeps only in-frame clones and is missing some. The table lists roughly 130,000 clones, 65% to 85% of them singletons, with 3.9% in the top ten. The sequenced sample was PBMCs or T cells enriched from blood (not recorded which). These receptors were obtained from a woman in her 30s who had recovered from COVID-19. CDR3s include the opening cysteine and the closing phenylalanine or tryptophan. The D gene is left open where the match is weak. The size entry is marked missing in some rows and otherwise reads once, few, many or a size class.

v_gene	j_gene	abundance	d_gene	CDR3aa	CDR3nt
TRBV2	TRBJ1-5	.	TRBD1	CASRDRGGQPQHF	TGTGCCAGCAGAGACAGGGGGGGCCAGCCCCAGCATTTT
TRBV18	TRBJ2-3	.	TRBD1	CASSPRTGITDTQYF	TGTGCCAGCTCACCGCGGACAGGGATCACAGATACGCAGTATTTT
TRBV18	TRBJ1-6	.	TRBD1	CASSPDRGYSPLHF	TGTGCCAGCTCACCAGACAGGGGGTATTCACCCCTCCACTTT
TRBV7-8	TRBJ2-3	.	TRBD2	CASSKRTRGLTDTQYF	TGTGCCAGCAGCAAACGGACTAGAGGTTTAACAGATACGCAGTATTTT
TRBV7-2	TRBJ1-1	.	.	CASSKQGLRTEAFF	TGTGCCAGCAGCAAACAGGGTTTACGCACTGAAGCTTTCTTT
TRBV4-3	TRBJ1-2	.	.	CASSRRQLGAGDGYTF	TGCGCCAGCAGCCGCAGACAGTTGGGCGCTGGGGATGGCTACACCTTC
TRBV9	TRBJ2-3	.	TRBD2	CASSRLAGAGDTQYF	TGTGCCAGCAGTAGACTAGCGGGAGCGGGAGATACGCAGTATTTT
TRBV2	TRBJ2-6	.	.	CASSETTASGANVLTF	TGTGCCAGCAGTGAAACTACCGCCTCTGGGGCCAACGTCCTGACTTTC
TRBV28	TRBJ2-3	few	TRBD2	CASSLWREKGDTQYF	TGTGCCAGCAGTTTATGGCGGGAGAAGGGAGATACGCAGTATTTT
TRBV6-5	TRBJ2-1	.	TRBD2	CASSRGSRNEQFF	TGTGCCAGCAGCCGCGGGAGCAGGAATGAGCAGTTCTTC
TRBV6-2/TRBV6-3	TRBJ2-7	once	TRBD1	CASSYLALQGAYF	TGTGCCAGCAGTTATTTGGCCCTCCAGGGGGCCTACTTC
TRBV3-1/TRBV3-2	TRBJ1-1	.	.	CASSQGGTQAFF	TGTGCCAGCAGCCAAGGGGGGACACAAGCTTTCTTT
TRBV7-2	TRBJ2-7	.	.	CASSSGAGDYEQYF	TGTGCCAGCAGCTCGGGGGCGGGGGACTACGAGCAGTACTTC
TRBV27	TRBJ1-4	.	.	CASRRQSNEKLFF	TGTGCCAGCAGGAGACAGAGTAATGAAAAACTGTTTTTT
TRBV7-8	TRBJ2-1	.	TRBD2	CASSPSGRGYGEQFF	TGTGCCAGCAGCCCAAGCGGGAGGGGCTACGGTGAGCAGTTCTTC
TRBV5-8	TRBJ1-1	.	TRBD1	CASRHKDRGMNTEAFF	TGTGCCAGCAGACATAAGGACAGGGGGATGAACACTGAAGCTTTCTTT
TRBV4-2	TRBJ2-3	.	TRBD2	CASSQTSGLAGGDTQYF	TGTGCCAGCAGCCAAACATCGGGACTAGCGGGAGGAGATACGCAGTATTTT
TRBV25-1	TRBJ2-3	.	.	CASSEYIASAQYF	TGTGCCAGCAGTGAATATATAGCCAGTGCGCAGTATTTT
TRBV28	TRBJ2-7	.	.	CASSFVDSNYEQYF	TGTGCCAGCAGTTTTGTAGACAGCAACTACGAGCAGTACTTC
TRBV5-6	TRBJ1-2	.	.	CASSLPAGGYTF	TGTGCCAGCAGCTTGCCCGCCGGGGGCTACACCTTC
TRBV19	TRBJ2-7	.	.	CASSISSAGSYEQYF	TGTGCCAGTAGTATTTCCAGCGCGGGGTCCTACGAGCAGTACTTC
TRBV10-1	TRBJ1-1	few	.	CASRKEPTNTEAFF	TGCGCCAGCAGGAAGGAGCCCACGAACACTGAAGCTTTCTTT
TRBV7-9	TRBJ1-2	.	TRBD1	CASRQDRANYGYTF	TGTGCCAGCAGACAGGACAGGGCGAACTATGGCTACACCTTC
TRBV18	TRBJ2-1	.	.	CASSLGLGNEQFF	TGTGCCAGCTCCCTAGGACTGGGCAATGAGCAGTTCTTC
TRBV27	TRBJ1-1	.	.	CASSLLGAGEAFF	TGTGCCAGCAGCCTACTAGGGGCGGGGGAAGCTTTCTTT
TRBV27	TRBJ2-1	once	TRBD2	CASSLSSGVNNEQFF	TGTGCCAGCAGTTTATCCAGCGGGGTAAACAATGAGCAGTTCTTC
TRBV11-2	TRBJ2-1	.	TRBD1	CASSLVRGYNEQFF	TGTGCCAGCAGCTTAGTCAGGGGGTACAATGAGCAGTTCTTC
TRBV4-1	TRBJ2-5	few	TRBD2	CASSQTSGTSLGETQYF	TGCGCCAGCAGCCAAACCTCCGGGACTAGTCTCGGTGAGACCCAGTACTTC
TRBV6-2/TRBV6-3	TRBJ1-5	.	.	CASSIGGSINQAQHF	TGTGCCAGCAGTATCGGAGGGTCTATCAATCAGGCCCAGCATTTT
TRBV5-1	TRBJ2-2	.	TRBD2	CASSSAIAGVPGTGELFF	TGCGCCAGCAGCTCCGCGATAGCGGGAGTTCCGGGCACCGGGGAGCTGTTTTTT
TRBV29-1	TRBJ2-7	.	.	CSIYRVPYEQYF	TGCAGCATCTACAGGGTTCCCTACGAGCAGTACTTC
TRBV4-2	TRBJ2-1	.	.	CASSQAGIYEQFF	TGTGCCAGCAGCCAAGCGGGGATCTATGAGCAGTTCTTC
TRBV7-2	TRBJ2-3	.	.	CASRKTRSSTDTQYF	TGTGCCAGCAGAAAAACTAGGTCTAGCACAGATACGCAGTATTTT
TRBV2	TRBJ1-6	.	.	CASSAFSRGYNSPLHF	TGTGCCAGCAGTGCTTTCTCCCGGGGATATAATTCACCCCTCCACTTT
TRBV4-1	TRBJ2-7	.	.	CASSQEGPDEQYF	TGCGCCAGCAGCCAAGAGGGGCCCGACGAGCAGTACTTC
TRBV27	TRBJ1-5	.	TRBD1	CASSPRQGLSNQPQHF	TGTGCCAGCAGTCCCAGACAGGGGTTAAGCAATCAGCCCCAGCATTTT
TRBV19	TRBJ2-2	.	.	CASSIQGTGELFF	TGTGCCAGTAGTATTCAGGGAACCGGGGAGCTGTTTTTT
TRBV3-1/TRBV3-2	TRBJ2-7	.	TRBD2	CASSQDARLAGDIYEQYF	TGTGCCAGCAGCCAAGACGCCAGACTAGCGGGAGATATCTACGAGCAGTACTTC
TRBV4-3	TRBJ1-5	.	.	CASSQERGMQPQHF	TGCGCCAGCAGCCAAGAGAGGGGGATGCAGCCCCAGCATTTT
TRBV11-1	TRBJ2-1	.	TRBD2	CASSPTGGTRNEQFF	TGTGCCAGCAGCCCTACGGGGGGAACGAGGAATGAGCAGTTCTTC
TRBV21-1	TRBJ1-1	.	.	CASSNEMGQLNTEAFF	TGTGCCAGCAGCAACGAAATGGGACAGTTGAACACTGAAGCTTTCTTT
TRBV6-5	TRBJ2-6	.	.	CASSYSYTSGANVLTF	TGTGCCAGCAGTTACTCGTACACCTCTGGGGCCAACGTCCTGACTTTC
TRBV15	TRBJ1-1	few	.	CATSPRLRENTEAFF	TGTGCCACCAGCCCTCGCCTCAGGGAGAACACTGAAGCTTTCTTT